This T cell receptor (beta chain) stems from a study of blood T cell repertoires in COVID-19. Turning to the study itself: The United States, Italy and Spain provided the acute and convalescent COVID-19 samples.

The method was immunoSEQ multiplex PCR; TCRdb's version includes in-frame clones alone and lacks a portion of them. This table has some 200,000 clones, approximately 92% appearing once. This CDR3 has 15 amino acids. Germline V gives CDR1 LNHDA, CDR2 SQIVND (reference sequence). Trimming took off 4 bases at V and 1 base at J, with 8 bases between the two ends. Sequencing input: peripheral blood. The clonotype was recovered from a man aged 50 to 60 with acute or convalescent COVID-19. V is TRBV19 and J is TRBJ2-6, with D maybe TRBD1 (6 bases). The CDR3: CASSSRGSGANVLTF. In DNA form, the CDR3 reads TGTGCCAGTAGTAGCAGGGGATCTGGGGCCAACGTCCTGACTTTC.